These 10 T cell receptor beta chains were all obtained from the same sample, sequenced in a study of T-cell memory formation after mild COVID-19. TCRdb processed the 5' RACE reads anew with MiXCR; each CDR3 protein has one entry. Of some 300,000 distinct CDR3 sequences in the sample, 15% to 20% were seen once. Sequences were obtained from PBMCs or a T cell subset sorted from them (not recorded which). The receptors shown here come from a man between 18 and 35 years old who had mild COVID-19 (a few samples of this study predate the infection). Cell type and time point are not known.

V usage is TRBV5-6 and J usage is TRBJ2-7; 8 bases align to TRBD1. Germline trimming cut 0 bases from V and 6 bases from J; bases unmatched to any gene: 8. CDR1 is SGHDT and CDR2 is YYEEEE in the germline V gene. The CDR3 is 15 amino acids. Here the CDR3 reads CASSLAPGQGSEQYV. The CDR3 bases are TGTGCCAGCAGCTTGGCCCCCGGACAGGGTAGCGAGCAGTACGTC.

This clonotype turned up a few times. Here the CDR3 reads CASGQGGSTDTQYF. The CDR3 region has the DNA TGTGCCAGCGGCCAGGGGGGCAGCACAGATACGCAGTATTTT. The V and J genes are TRBV7-2 and TRBJ2-3; the D gene is possibly TRBD1 (7 bases). V was shortened by 8 bases and J by 0 bases, with 12 bases between the two germline ends. The germline CDR1 and CDR2 sequences are SGHTA and FQGNSA. CDR3 length: 14 amino acids.

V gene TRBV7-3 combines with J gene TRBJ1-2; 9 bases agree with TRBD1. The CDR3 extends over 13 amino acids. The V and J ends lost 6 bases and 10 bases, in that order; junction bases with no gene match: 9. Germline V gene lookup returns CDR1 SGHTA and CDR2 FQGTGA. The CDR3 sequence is CASRPGTGSVYTF. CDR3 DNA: TGTGCCAGCAGGCCCGGGACAGGGTCTGTCTACACCTTC.

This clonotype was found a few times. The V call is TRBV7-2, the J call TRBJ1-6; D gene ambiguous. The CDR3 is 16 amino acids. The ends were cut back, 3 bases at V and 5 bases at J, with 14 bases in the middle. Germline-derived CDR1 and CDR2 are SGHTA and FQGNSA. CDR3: CASSFGITQHNSPLHF. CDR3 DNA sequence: TGTGCCAGCAGCTTCGGGATCACACAGCATAATTCACCCCTCCACTTT.

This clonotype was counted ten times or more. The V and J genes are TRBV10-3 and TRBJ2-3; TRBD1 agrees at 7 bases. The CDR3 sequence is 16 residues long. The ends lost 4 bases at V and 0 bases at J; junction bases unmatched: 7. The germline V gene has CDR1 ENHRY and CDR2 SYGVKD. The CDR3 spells CAISGGQSPSTDTQYF. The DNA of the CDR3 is TGTGCCATCAGTGGGGGACAGTCACCTAGCACAGATACGCAGTATTTT.

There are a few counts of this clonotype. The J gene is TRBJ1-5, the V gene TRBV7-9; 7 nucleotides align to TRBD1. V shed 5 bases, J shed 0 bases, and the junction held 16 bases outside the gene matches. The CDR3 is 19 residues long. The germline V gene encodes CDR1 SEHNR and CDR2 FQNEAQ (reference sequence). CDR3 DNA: TGTGCCAGCAGCAACCCGGTAGGGGACAGTTTAGATAGCAATCAGCCCCAGCATTTT. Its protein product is CASSNPVGDSLDSNQPQHF. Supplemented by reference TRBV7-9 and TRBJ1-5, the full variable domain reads DTGVSQNPRHKITKRGQNVTFRCDPISEHNRLYWYRQTLGQGPEFLTYFQNEAQLEKSRLLSDRFSAERPKGSFSTLEIQRTEQGDSAMYLCASSNPVGDSLDSNQPQHFGDGTRLSIL.

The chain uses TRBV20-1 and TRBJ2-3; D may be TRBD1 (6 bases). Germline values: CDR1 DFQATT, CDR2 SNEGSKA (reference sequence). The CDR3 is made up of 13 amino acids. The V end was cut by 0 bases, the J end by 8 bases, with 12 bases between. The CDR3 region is CSARDPIRGTQYF. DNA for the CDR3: TGCAGTGCTAGAGATCCGATCAGGGGTACGCAGTATTTT.

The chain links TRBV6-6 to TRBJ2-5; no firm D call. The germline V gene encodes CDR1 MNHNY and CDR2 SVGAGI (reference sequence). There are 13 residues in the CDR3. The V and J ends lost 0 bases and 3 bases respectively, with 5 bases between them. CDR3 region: CASSYSRKETQYF. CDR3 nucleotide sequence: TGTGCCAGCAGTTACTCACGGAAAGAGACCCAGTACTTC.

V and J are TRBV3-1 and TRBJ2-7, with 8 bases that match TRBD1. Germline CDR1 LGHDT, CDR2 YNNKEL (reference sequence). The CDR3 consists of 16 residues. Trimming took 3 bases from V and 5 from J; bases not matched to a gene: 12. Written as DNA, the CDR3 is TGTGCCAGCAGCCATGGGCTTCAGGGGGCGGTGGACGAGCAGTACTTC. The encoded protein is CASSHGLQGAVDEQYF.

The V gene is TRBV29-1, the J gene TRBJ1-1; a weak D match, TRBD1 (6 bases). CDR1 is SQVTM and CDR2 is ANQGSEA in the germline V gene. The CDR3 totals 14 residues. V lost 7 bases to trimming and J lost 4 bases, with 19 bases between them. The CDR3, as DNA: TGCAGCGCCGAGGGGACAAAGGCGGTCACTGAAGCTTTCTTT. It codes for CSAEGTKAVTEAFF.